This T cell receptor (beta chain) was documented in a study of T-cell memory formation after mild COVID-19. Study-wide context: Clustering of TCRs was largely donor specific.

V was shortened by 5 bases and J by 0 bases, with 13 bases between the two germline ends. The CDR3 covers 15 residues. Germline V gene data show CDR1 as SGHTA and CDR2 as FQGNSA. This clonotype showed up just a few times. Constant-segment-primed 5'RACE gave TCR alpha and TCR beta cDNA libraries with sample barcodes and UMIs. TCRdb recomputed calls from the 5' RACE reads with MiXCR, one row per CDR3 protein. Of 550,000 to 600,000 distinct CDR3 sequences listed, about 18% are singletons. The clonotype was recovered from an adult woman who had mild COVID-19 (a few samples of this study predate the infection). Cell type and time point are not known. The source material was PBMCs or a T cell subset sorted from them (not recorded which). V usage is TRBV7-2 and J usage is TRBJ1-2, with D possibly matching TRBD1 (6 bases). The CDR3 reads CASSPQGTTNYGYTF. Written as DNA, the CDR3 is TGTGCCAGCAGCCCACAGGGAACTACTAACTATGGCTACACCTTC.